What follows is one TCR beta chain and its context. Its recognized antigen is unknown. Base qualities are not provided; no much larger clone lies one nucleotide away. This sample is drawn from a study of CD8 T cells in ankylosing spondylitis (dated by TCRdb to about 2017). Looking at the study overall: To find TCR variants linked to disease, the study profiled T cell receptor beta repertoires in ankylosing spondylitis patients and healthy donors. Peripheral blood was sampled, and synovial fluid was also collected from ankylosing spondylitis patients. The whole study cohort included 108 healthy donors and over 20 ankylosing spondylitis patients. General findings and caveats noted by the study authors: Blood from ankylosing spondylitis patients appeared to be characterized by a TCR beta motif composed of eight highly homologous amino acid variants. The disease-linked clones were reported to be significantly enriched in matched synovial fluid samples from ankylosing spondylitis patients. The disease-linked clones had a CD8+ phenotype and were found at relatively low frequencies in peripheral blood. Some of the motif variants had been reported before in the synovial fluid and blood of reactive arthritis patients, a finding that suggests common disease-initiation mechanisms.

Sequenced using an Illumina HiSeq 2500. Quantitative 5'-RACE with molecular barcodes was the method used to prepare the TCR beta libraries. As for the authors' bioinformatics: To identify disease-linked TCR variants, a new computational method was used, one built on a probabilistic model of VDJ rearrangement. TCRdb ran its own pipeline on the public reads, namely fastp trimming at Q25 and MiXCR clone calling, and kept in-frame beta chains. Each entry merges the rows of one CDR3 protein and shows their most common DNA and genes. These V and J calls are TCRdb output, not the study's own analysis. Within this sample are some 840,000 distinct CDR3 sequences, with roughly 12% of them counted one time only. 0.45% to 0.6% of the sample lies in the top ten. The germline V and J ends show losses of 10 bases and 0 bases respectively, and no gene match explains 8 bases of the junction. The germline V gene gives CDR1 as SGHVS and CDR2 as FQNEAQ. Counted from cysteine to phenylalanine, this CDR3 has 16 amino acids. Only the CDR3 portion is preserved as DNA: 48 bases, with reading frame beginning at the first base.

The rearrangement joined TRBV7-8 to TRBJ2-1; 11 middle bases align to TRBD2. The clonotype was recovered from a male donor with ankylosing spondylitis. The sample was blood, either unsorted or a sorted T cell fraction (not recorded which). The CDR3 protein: CAMSLGLAVSYNEQFF. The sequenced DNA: TGTGCCATGAGCTTGGGACTAGCGGTCTCCTACAATGAGCAGTTCTTC.